This T cell receptor (beta chain) was documented in a study of shared clonotypes between healthy human individuals. Each subset's genomic DNA was shared equally among a number of immunoSEQ plates. When replicate PCRs were run on sorted subsets, they used 200 to 250 ng DNA, about 30,000 T cell genomes. Libraries were prepared by immunoSEQ multiplex PCR; TCRdb keeps only in-frame clonotypes and omits some of them. The sample carries over a million clones, more than 95% recorded once. Sequences were obtained from naive CD4+ T cells sorted from blood. As for subset: CD45RA+ positively selected. This TCR was sampled from a man younger than 45 in good health.

For the CDR3, the DNA is TGTGCCATCAAACAGGACTCCTACGAGCAGTACTTC. Protein sequence: CAIKQDSYEQYF. V is TRBV10-3 and J is TRBJ2-7; D may be TRBD1 (5 bases). Trimming cost V 7 bases and J 0 bases, with 7 bases left between them. This CDR3 has 12 residues. Germline V lookup: CDR1 ENHRY, CDR2 SYGVKD.